This T cell receptor beta chain is from a study of cytomegalovirus exposure and HLA in healthy donors. Study-wide context: Genotyping of roughly 400 donors showed that 80% to 85% belonged to the Caucasian-associated ancestry cluster.

At collection, donors were nominally healthy, but unrecorded immune exposures were probable. The PCR contained 60 Vbeta and 13 Jbeta primers. In the source study's methods: As a later analysis found, there were 82 million or so unique TCR beta chains, of which 8.5 million to 13 million were shared. Assay used: immunoSEQ multiplex PCR; TCRdb lists only in-frame clones, some missing. V, J and clone size were drawn from that table, and D and trimming were deduced from the DNA. The table records some 120,000 clones, 70% to 85% of them present only once. Study results and limitations: Immune exposure data for these donors was limited to CMV serostatus.

In the case of this clone: The antigen remains unidentified.

Germline V gene sequence: CDR1 MNHEY, CDR2 SVGAGI. CDR3 length equals 13 residues. V was shortened by 2 bases and J by 4 bases, with 9 bases between the two germline ends. Source material: PBMCs. The V and J genes are TRBV6-5 and TRBJ2-7; D perhaps matches TRBD1 (6 bases). The clonotype comes from a human donor in good health. This CDR3 reads CASSYGQPYEQYF. The CDR3 DNA sequence: TGTGCCAGCAGTTACGGACAGCCGTACGAGCAGTACTTC.